Listed below are T cell receptor beta chains from one sample, sequenced in a study of blood T cell repertoires in COVID-19. Sequencing used immunoSEQ multiplex PCR; TCRdb keeps in-frame clones, though not all of them. This sample has roughly 150,000 clones, with more than 70% found just once. The sample was peripheral blood. Receptor source: a man aged 45-60 years who had recovered from COVID-19. The CDR3 runs from the conserved cysteine through the conserved F or W. D genes are given only for firm matches. Clone size is stated in some rows and not others, as once, few, many or a class when expanded.

clone size	D gene	V gene	J gene	CDR3 protein	CDR3 DNA
.	TRBD1	TRBV28	TRBJ2-1	CASEVGQPPHEQFF	TGTGCCAGCGAGGTGGGACAGCCCCCCCATGAGCAGTTCTTC
.	.	TRBV18	TRBJ1-1	CASSPNVNSEAFF	TGTGCCAGCTCACCGAATGTGAACTCTGAAGCTTTCTTT
once	.	TRBV27	TRBJ1-1	CASQGRGRTEAFF	TGTGCCAGTCAGGGCAGGGGAAGGACTGAAGCTTTCTTT
.	.	TRBV19	TRBJ2-1	CASGGQIHSYNEQFF	TGTGCCAGTGGCGGCCAAATACACTCCTACAATGAGCAGTTCTTC
.	.	TRBV5-6	TRBJ1-5	CASSLYQGGQPQHF	TGTGCCAGCAGCTTGTACCAGGGAGGTCAGCCCCAGCATTTT
.	.	TRBV5-1	TRBJ2-3	CASSPGGVMTDTQYF	TGCGCCAGCAGCCCTGGAGGGGTAATGACAGATACGCAGTATTTT
.	TRBD1	TRBV25-1	TRBJ1-2	CASSHNKRTGDYGYTF	TGTGCCAGCAGCCACAACAAGAGGACAGGAGACTATGGCTACACCTTC
.	TRBD2	TRBV7-2	TRBJ2-1	CASSLQGLGLYNEQFF	TGTGCCAGCAGTTTGCAGGGACTAGGTCTCTACAATGAGCAGTTCTTC
.	.	TRBV3-1/TRBV3-2	TRBJ1-1	CASSQNEGVAFF	TGTGCCAGCAGCCAAAATGAGGGGGTAGCTTTCTTT
.	TRBD1	TRBV5-1	TRBJ1-1	CASSLGTGKAFF	TGCGCCAGCAGCCTCGGGACAGGGAAGGCTTTCTTT
.	.	TRBV11-2	TRBJ1-2	CASSLANAGIRYTF	TGTGCCAGCAGCTTAGCGAATGCGGGGATCCGCTACACCTTC
.	.	TRBV27	TRBJ1-5	CASSLSSSRNQPQHF	TGTGCCAGCAGTTTATCCTCCTCCCGCAATCAGCCCCAGCATTTT
.	TRBD2	TRBV3-1/TRBV3-2	TRBJ2-2	CASSQEKSGGSAGELFF	TGTGCCAGCAGCCAAGAGAAAAGCGGGGGGTCTGCCGGGGAGCTGTTTTTT
.	.	TRBV5-5	TRBJ1-1	CASRWGGVSTEAFF	TGTGCCAGCAGATGGGGAGGGGTAAGCACTGAAGCTTTCTTT
.	.	TRBV6-1	TRBJ2-1	CASSEATSYNEQFF	TGTGCCAGCAGTGAGGCGACTAGTTACAATGAGCAGTTCTTC
once	.	TRBV5-4	TRBJ2-7	CASSLGQPSYEQYF	TGTGCCAGCAGCTTGGGACAGCCCTCCTACGAGCAGTACTTC
.	TRBD2	TRBV11-2	TRBJ2-7	CASSLRSGSLYEQYF	TGTGCCAGCAGCTTACGTAGCGGGAGTTTGTACGAGCAGTACTTC
.	.	TRBV9	TRBJ2-7	CASSVGGSGSEQYF	TGTGCCAGCAGCGTAGGGGGTAGCGGCAGCGAGCAGTACTTC
.	TRBD2	TRBV7-2	TRBJ2-5	CASSRMRGGQTQYF	TGTGCCAGCAGCCGGATGCGGGGGGGTCAGACCCAGTACTTC
.	TRBD2	TRBV7-3	TRBJ2-7	CASSSTSGSYEQYF	TGTGCCAGCAGCTCCACTAGCGGGAGTTACGAGCAGTACTTC
.	.	TRBV9	TRBJ2-3	CASSVVGVSTDTQYF	TGTGCCAGCAGCGTAGTCGGGGTTAGCACAGATACGCAGTATTTT
.	.	TRBV4-3	TRBJ1-6	CASSQDVGADSPLHF	TGCGCCAGCAGCCAAGATGTGGGGGCGGATTCACCCCTCCACTTT
.	TRBD2	TRBV28	TRBJ2-5	CASSFAGGSLGETQYF	TGTGCCAGCAGTTTTGCGGGAGGGTCTCTAGGGGAGACCCAGTACTTC
.	.	TRBV27	TRBJ1-2	CASSLPGSGYTF	TGTGCCAGCAGTTTACCGGGGAGCGGCTACACCTTC
.	TRBD1	TRBV9	TRBJ1-6	CASSVGTGGAGNSPLHF	TGTGCCAGCAGCGTCGGGACAGGGGGCGCGGGGAATTCACCCCTCCACTTT
once	.	TRBV9	TRBJ2-1	CASSGTRTYNEQFF	TGTGCCAGCAGCGGGACTCGTACCTACAATGAGCAGTTCTTC
.	TRBD1	TRBV28	TRBJ1-2	CASRPPGQNYGYTF	TGTGCCAGCAGGCCTCCGGGACAGAACTATGGCTACACCTTC
.	.	TRBV12-3/TRBV12-4	TRBJ2-5	CASSQWDKETQYF	TGTGCCAGCAGTCAATGGGACAAAGAGACCCAGTACTTC
.	.	TRBV7-3	TRBJ2-2	CASSSRDIGTGELFF	TGTGCCAGCAGCTCCCGGGACATCGGGACCGGGGAGCTGTTTTTT
.	.	TRBV24-1	TRBJ1-5	CATSDLRAGGNNQPQHF	TGTGCCACCAGTGACCTGCGGGCAGGAGGTAACAATCAGCCCCAGCATTTT
.	.	TRBV28	TRBJ1-5	CASSLPHSNQPQHF	TGTGCCAGCAGTCTACCCCATAGCAATCAGCCCCAGCATTTT
.	.	TRBV9	TRBJ1-1	CASSVATDFAEAFF	TGTGCCAGCAGCGTAGCTACAGATTTCGCTGAAGCTTTCTTT
once	.	TRBV15	TRBJ1-1	CATSRDLNQGTEAFF	TGTGCCACCAGCAGAGATCTAAACCAGGGGACTGAAGCTTTCTTT
.	TRBD1	TRBV11-2	TRBJ2-7	CASSRLQGAGEQYF	TGTGCCAGCAGCAGATTACAGGGGGCGGGTGAGCAGTACTTC
once	TRBD1	TRBV27	TRBJ2-2	CASRDRGLNGELFF	TGTGCCAGCAGAGACAGGGGGTTAAACGGGGAGCTGTTTTTT
.	TRBD2	TRBV3-1/TRBV3-2	TRBJ2-1	CASSPRELAAYNEQFF	TGTGCCAGCAGCCCTCGGGAACTAGCGGCCTACAATGAGCAGTTCTTC
once	.	TRBV18	TRBJ2-1	CASSPDSGPANEQFF	TGTGCCAGCTCACCTGACAGTGGTCCGGCCAATGAGCAGTTCTTC
.	.	TRBV2	TRBJ2-1	CASSVVPYNEQFF	TGTGCCAGCAGTGTTGTCCCTTACAATGAGCAGTTCTTC
.	.	TRBV5-1	TRBJ2-2	CASSFVADITGELFF	TGCGCCAGCAGCTTTGTGGCAGATATCACCGGGGAGCTGTTTTTT
.	.	TRBV16	TRBJ2-7	CASSQSWQGGQYF	TGTGCCAGCAGCCAATCATGGCAGGGAGGGCAGTACTTC
once	.	TRBV9	TRBJ2-5	CASSIRGGRGETQYF	TGTGCCAGCAGCATCCGCGGAGGGCGGGGAGAGACCCAGTACTTC
.	.	TRBV27	TRBJ1-2	CASSPGNYGYTF	TGTGCCAGCAGTCCGGGAAACTATGGCTACACCTTC
.	.	TRBV19	TRBJ1-2	CASSIDPNRLYGYTF	TGTGCCAGTAGTATAGATCCTAACAGGCTCTATGGCTACACCTTC
once	.	TRBV7-8	TRBJ2-2	CASSPSELRTGELFF	TGTGCCAGCAGCCCTTCGGAGCTACGAACCGGGGAGCTGTTTTTT
.	.	TRBV10-2	TRBJ2-7	CASSEGEVNEQYF	TGCGCCAGCAGTGAAGGGGAGGTCAACGAGCAGTACTTC
.	.	TRBV12-3/TRBV12-4	TRBJ1-2	CASSTQSGYTF	TGTGCCAGCAGTACGCAGTCCGGCTACACCTTC
.	TRBD2	TRBV7-8	TRBJ2-1	CASSRWASGVAYNEQFF	TGTGCCAGCAGCCGTTGGGCTAGCGGTGTTGCCTACAATGAGCAGTTCTTC
.	TRBD1	TRBV19	TRBJ2-1	CASSRTGGPNEQFF	TGTGCCAGTAGTAGGACAGGGGGCCCCAATGAGCAGTTCTTC
.	.	TRBV2	TRBJ2-2	CAMRVGELFF	TGTGCCATGAGGGTCGGGGAGCTGTTTTTT
.	.	TRBV9	TRBJ1-1	CASSVGFAEEAFF	TGTGCCAGCAGCGTAGGTTTTGCAGAAGAAGCTTTCTTT
.	TRBD1	TRBV18	TRBJ2-1	CASSLTGVSYNEQFF	TGTGCCAGCTCACTCACAGGGGTATCCTACAATGAGCAGTTCTTC